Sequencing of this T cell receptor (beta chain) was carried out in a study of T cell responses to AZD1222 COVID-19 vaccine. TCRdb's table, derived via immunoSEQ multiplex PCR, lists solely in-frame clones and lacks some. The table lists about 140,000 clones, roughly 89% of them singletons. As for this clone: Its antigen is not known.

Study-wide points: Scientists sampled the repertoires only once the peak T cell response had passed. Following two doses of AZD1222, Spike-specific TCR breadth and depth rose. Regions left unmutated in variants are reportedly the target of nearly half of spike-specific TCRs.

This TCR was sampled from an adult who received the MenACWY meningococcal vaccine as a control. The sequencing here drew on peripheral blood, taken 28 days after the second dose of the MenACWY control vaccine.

The CDR3 DNA is TGCAGCGTTGAAGTAGGACAGTTAAACACTGAAGCTTTCTTT. Its translation is CSVEVGQLNTEAFF. This chain joins TRBV29-1 and TRBJ1-1; D is perhaps TRBD1 (6 bases). Germline CDR1 reads SQVTM; CDR2 reads ANQGSEA. With 1 base removed from V and 2 bases from J, the gap between germline ends came to 11 bases. The CDR3 has 14 residues.